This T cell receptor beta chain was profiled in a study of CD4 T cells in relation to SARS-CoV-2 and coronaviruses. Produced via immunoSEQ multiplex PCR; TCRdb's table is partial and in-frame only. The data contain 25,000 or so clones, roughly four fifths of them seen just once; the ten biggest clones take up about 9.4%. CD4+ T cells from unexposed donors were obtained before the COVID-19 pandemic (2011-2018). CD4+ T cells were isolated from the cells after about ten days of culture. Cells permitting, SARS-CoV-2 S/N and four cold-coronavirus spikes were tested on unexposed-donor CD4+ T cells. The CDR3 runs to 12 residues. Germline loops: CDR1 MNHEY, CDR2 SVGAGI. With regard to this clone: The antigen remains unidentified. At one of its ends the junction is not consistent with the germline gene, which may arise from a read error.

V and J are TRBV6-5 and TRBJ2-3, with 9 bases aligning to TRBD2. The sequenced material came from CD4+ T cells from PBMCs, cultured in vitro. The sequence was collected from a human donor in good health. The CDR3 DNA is TGCGCGGGGGGGTCCCGCCCAGATACGCAGTATTTT. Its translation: CAGGSRPDTQYF.